The 5 T cell receptor beta chains below all came from one sample that was sequenced in a study of blood T cell repertoires in COVID-19. Some clones are missing from TCRdb's copy, which holds only in-frame ones; the method was immunoSEQ multiplex PCR. Among 150,000 to 200,000 clones listed, 70% to 80% were seen once. The specimen sequenced was peripheral blood. The receptors here all came from a woman aged 45-59 years with active or convalescent COVID-19.

J is TRBJ1-4 and V is TRBV9; TRBD1 might be the D (5 bases). Germline CDR1 is SGDLS and CDR2 is YYNGEE. V was clipped by 4 bases and J by 7 bases, with 14 bases between them. The CDR3 runs 14 residues. This CDR3 reads CASSPRGDGEKLFF. The CDR3 DNA follows: TGTGCCAGCAGCCCCCGGGGGGACGGTGAAAAACTGTTTTTT.

The chain carries TRBV7-8 and TRBJ2-1; 15 bases map to TRBD2. CDR3 length: 15 residues. With 5 bases clipped from V and 9 bases from J, the junction kept 5 bases outside the gene matches. From germline, CDR1 is SGHVS and CDR2 FQNEAQ. CDR3 residues: CASSTGLAGGTEQFF. In DNA form, the CDR3 reads TGTGCCAGCAGCACAGGACTAGCGGGGGGGACTGAGCAGTTCTTC.

This clone was counted once. This sequence joins TRBV13 and TRBJ2-7, with a possible D match to TRBD2 (6 bases). The V end lost 5 bases, the J end lost 0 bases, and 14 bases lay between the germline ends. Germline lookup yields CDR1 PRHDT and CDR2 FYEKMQ (reference sequence). The length of the CDR3 is 15 residues. This CDR3 reads CASSTRDGSSYEQYF. The CDR3 bases are TGTGCCAGCAGCACCCGAGACGGGAGCTCCTACGAGCAGTACTTC.

The V call is TRBV5-1, the J call TRBJ2-5, with a weak D call TRBD1 (6 bases). The CDR3 spans 13 residues. V was clipped by 4 bases and J by 2 bases, with 9 bases between them. Germline CDR1 and CDR2: SGHRS and YFSETQ. The CDR3 reads CASSRQEQETQYF. CDR3 bases: TGCGCCAGCAGCAGACAGGAACAAGAGACCCAGTACTTC.

The rearrangement uses TRBV19 and TRBJ2-1; possibly TRBD1 for D (6 bases). Germline CDR1 reads LNHDA; CDR2 reads SQIVND (reference sequence). Trimming took off 4 bases at V and 8 bases at J, with 18 bases between the two ends. CDR3 length: 15 amino acids. In nucleotides, the CDR3 is TGTGCCAGTAGTAGGGTTACAGGGTCTGAAGATGAGCAGTTCTTC. The encoded protein is CASSRVTGSEDEQFF.